Listed here are 21 T cell receptor beta chains from one sample, sequenced in a study of T cell changes during pregnancy in multiple sclerosis. Measured with immunoSEQ multiplex PCR; TCRdb has only the in-frame clones, and not every one. The profile shows 95,000 to 100,000 clones, more than 90% of them singletons. This specimen consisted of peripheral blood, obtained in the second trimester of pregnancy. The receptors derive from a female donor with multiple sclerosis, enrolled in a pregnancy study.

The chain has TRBV7-3 and TRBJ2-3; tentatively, D is TRBD2 (5 bases). V was cut by 5 bases and J by 2 bases, with 14 bases left in between. Germline assignment: CDR1 SGHTA and CDR2 FQGTGA. CDR3 length equals 15 residues. The CDR3 loop reads CASSPQRGNTDTQYF. The DNA of the CDR3 is TGTGCCAGCAGCCCCCAACGGGGTAACACAGATACGCAGTATTTT.

This chain joins TRBV29-1 and TRBJ1-2; 7 nucleotides agree with TRBD1. This CDR3 has 13 residues. Looked up from germline, CDR1 is SQVTM and CDR2 is ANQGSEA. V lost 4 bases, J lost 5 bases, and 7 bases stayed unmatched. CDR3 sequence reads: CSVGRGQGYGYTF. CDR3 nucleotide sequence: TGCAGCGTTGGTAGGGGGCAGGGTTATGGCTACACCTTC.

This clone was seen more than once but under ten times. The chain links TRBV5-1 to TRBJ1-2; 7 positions agree with TRBD1. V was clipped by 4 bases and J by 8 bases; unmatched bases: 8. The germline gives CDR1 SGHRS, CDR2 YFSETQ. CDR3 length: 13 amino acids. CDR3 region: CASSKGQLVGYTF. The DNA of the CDR3 is TGCGCCAGCAGCAAGGGACAGTTGGTCGGCTACACCTTC. The full variable domain, with the rest looked up from reference TRBV5-1 and TRBJ1-2, is KAGVTQTPRYLIKTRGQQVTLSCSPISGHRSVSWYQQTPGQGLQFLFEYFSETQRNKGNFPGRFSGRQFSNSRSEMNVSTLELGDSALYLCASSKGQLVGYTFGSGTRLTVV.

The chain employs TRBV14 and TRBJ1-1, with 8 bases identical to TRBD1. V gave up 3 bases and J gave up 4 bases; unmatched junction bases: 13. CDR3 length equals 17 residues. Germline V gene lookup returns CDR1 SGHDN and CDR2 FVKESK. This chain's CDR3 is CASSHQQTLTGGTEAFF. DNA of the CDR3: TGTGCCAGCAGCCACCAGCAAACTCTTACAGGGGGCACTGAAGCTTTCTTT.

This chain's CDR3 is CASSPTGSYGYTF. CDR3 nucleotide sequence: TGTGCCAGCAGCCCCACAGGAAGCTATGGCTACACCTTC. The chain carries TRBV28 and TRBJ1-2, with D perhaps TRBD1 (5 bases). Germline CDR1 is MDHEN and CDR2 is SYDVKM. The CDR3 totals 13 residues. Trimming removed 6 bases from V and 4 bases from J, with 12 bases in between.

Concerning this clone: One junction end disagrees with the germline gene, perhaps due to a read error. The gene calls are TRBV7-2 and TRBJ2-7, with TRBD2 identical over 10 bases. The CDR3 is 15 amino acids. CDR1 SGHTA and CDR2 FQGNSA come from the germline V gene. The DNA of the CDR3 is TGTGCCAGCAGCGTAGCGGGAGGTCTTTCCTACGAGCAGTACTTC. It translates to CASSVAGGLSYEQYF.

This rearrangement joins TRBV6-5 to TRBJ1-2; D is ambiguous. Trimming pared 3 bases from V and 1 base from J, leaving 12 bases between. Germline lookup yields CDR1 MNHEY and CDR2 SVGAGI. This CDR3 has 15 amino acids. The CDR3 reads CASSYSREFNYGYTF. The CDR3 DNA sequence: TGTGCCAGCAGTTATAGTCGGGAGTTTAACTATGGCTACACCTTC.

V usage is TRBV28 and J usage is TRBJ1-2; 10 nucleotides match TRBD1. This CDR3 comprises 16 residues. Germline loops: CDR1 MDHEN, CDR2 SYDVKM. With 2 bases clipped from V and 5 bases from J, the junction kept 8 bases outside the gene matches. The CDR3 DNA reads as TGTGCCAGCAGTTTAGGGACAGGGGTAGGGTATTATGGCTACACCTTC. It codes for CASSLGTGVGYYGYTF.

Regarding this clone: A junction end diverges from the germline sequence, so it may reflect a read error. The chain combines TRBV7-2 with TRBJ2-7, with 7 bases aligning to TRBD1. This CDR3 region has 12 residues. Germline loops: CDR1 SGHTA, CDR2 FQGNSA. The CDR3 sequence: CASSYRQGPSFF. For the CDR3, the DNA is TGTGCCAGCAGCTACAGACAGGGTCCCTCGTTCTTC.

This clone was seen only once. The chain joins TRBV15 to TRBJ2-6; D may be TRBD2 (6 bases). Per germline, CDR1 LNHNV and CDR2 YYDKDF (reference sequence). The CDR3 runs 16 residues. With 2 bases removed from V and 4 bases from J, the gap between germline ends came to 12 bases. The CDR3 spells CATSRWSGAGANVLTF. In nucleotides, the CDR3 is TGTGCCACCAGCAGATGGTCGGGAGCCGGGGCCAACGTCCTGACTTTC. The full variable domain, its missing parts supplied by reference TRBV15 and TRBJ2-6, is DAMVIQNPRYQVTQFGKPVTLSCSQTLNHNVMYWYQQKSSQAPKLLFHYYDKDFNNEADTPDNFQSRRPNTSFCFLDIRSPGLGDTAMYLCATSRWSGAGANVLTFGAGSRLTVL.

The chain has TRBV19 and TRBJ2-5; possibly TRBD1 for D (5 bases). V was clipped by 2 bases and J by 7 bases, with 17 bases between them. Germline V gives CDR1 LNHDA, CDR2 SQIVND (reference sequence). The CDR3 loop spans 15 amino acids. CDR3 protein: CASSISGSLGGTQYF. In DNA form, the CDR3 reads TGTGCCAGTAGTATATCAGGGTCCCTTGGCGGGACCCAGTACTTC.

The V call is TRBV5-5, the J call TRBJ2-1; TRBD2 matches 11 bases. The CDR3 is 16 residues long. V shed 3 bases and J 7 bases; nucleotides not matched to a gene: 9. The germline V gene encodes CDR1 SGHKS and CDR2 YYEKEE (reference sequence). CDR3 loop: CASSSVAGGPQNEQFF. CDR3 bases: TGTGCCAGCAGCTCTGTAGCGGGAGGGCCTCAGAATGAGCAGTTCTTC.

The chain employs TRBV9 and TRBJ2-7; 8 bases line up with TRBD2. V was pared by 3 bases and J by 6 bases, with 8 bases of the junction left unmatched. The CDR3 sequence is 14 residues long. Germline V gene data show CDR1 as SGDLS and CDR2 as YYNGEE. The CDR3 DNA reads as TGTGCCAGCAGCGCGGGAGGGGTGTTGGCCGAGCAGTACTTC. This gives the protein CASSAGGVLAEQYF. Looking up the rest from reference TRBV9 and TRBJ2-7 gives the full variable domain: DSGVTQTPKHLITATGQRVTLRCSPRSGDLSVYWYQQSLDQGLQFLIQYYNGEERAKGNILERFSAQQFPDLHSELNLSSLELGDSALYFCASSAGGVLAEQYFGPGTRLTVT.

The chain combines TRBV29-1 with TRBJ1-1; D ambiguous. There are 12 residues in the CDR3. The V gene's germline CDR1 is SQVTM and CDR2 ANQGSEA. Trimming took 4 bases from V and 2 from J, leaving 8 bases between them. CDR3 sequence (DNA): TGCAGCGTTGTGAGGAGTAACACTGAAGCTTTCTTT. It translates to CSVVRSNTEAFF. The complete variable domain, with remaining parts taken from reference TRBV29-1 and TRBJ1-1, reads SAVISQKPSRDICQRGTSLTIQCQVDSQVTMMFWYRQQPGQSLTLIATANQGSEATYESGFVIDKFPISRPNLTFSTLTVSNMSPEDSSIYLCSVVRSNTEAFFGQGTRLTVV.

The rearrangement links TRBV6-5 to TRBJ2-7; 8 nucleotides match TRBD1. The CDR3 is 15 residues long. Germline V CDR1 and CDR2: MNHEY, SVGAGI. Unmatched junction bases numbered 6, after V lost 3 bases and J lost 2 bases. The CDR3 here is CASSYSRGQPYEQYF. As DNA, the CDR3 is TGTGCCAGCAGTTATTCCAGGGGGCAACCCTACGAGCAGTACTTC.

The chain couples TRBV27 to TRBJ2-7, with 7 positions matching TRBD1. Germline V gene data show CDR1 as MNHEY and CDR2 as SMNVEV (reference sequence). J was trimmed by 3 bases and V by 0 bases; bases with no gene match: 5. The CDR3 is 15 amino acids. This CDR3 is CASSLSKGARYEQYF. DNA for the CDR3: TGTGCCAGCAGTTTATCGAAGGGGGCGCGCTACGAGCAGTACTTC.

The CDR3 region is CASLGQGLGIQYF. Here the CDR3 DNA reads TGTGCCAGCCTGGGACAGGGGCTTGGCATTCAGTACTTC. The genes are TRBV19 and TRBJ2-4; 10 bases line up with TRBD1. The CDR3 is made up of 13 amino acids. Per germline, CDR1 LNHDA and CDR2 SQIVND (reference sequence). V shed 9 bases, J shed 9 bases, and the junction held 8 bases outside the gene matches.

V and J are TRBV4-2 and TRBJ2-7, with a tentative D call TRBD2 (6 bases). Germline V CDR1 and CDR2: LGHNA, YNFKEQ. V dropped 1 base and J dropped 3 bases, with 16 bases sitting between them. The CDR3 consists of 16 residues. The CDR3 DNA follows: TGTGCCAGCAGCCAAGGATCAGCGGGCGGGTTCTACGAGCAGTACTTC. It specifies CASSQGSAGGFYEQYF.

The CDR3 coding sequence is TGCAGCGTCGGGGGGAGTACAGGGATGAACACTGAAGCTTTCTTT. Its protein is CSVGGSTGMNTEAFF. The chain carries TRBV29-1 and TRBJ1-1, with D tentatively TRBD1 (6 bases). This CDR3 contains 15 residues. The germline CDR1 and CDR2 sequences are SQVTM and ANQGSEA. Trimming pared 6 bases from V and 0 bases from J, leaving 17 bases between.

This chain joins TRBV28 and TRBJ2-1; 12 bases match TRBD2. V lost 6 bases, J lost 4 bases, and 10 bases stayed unmatched. From germline, CDR1 is MDHEN and CDR2 SYDVKM. CDR3 length: 17 residues. The CDR3 sequence is CASSQFRLAGEYNEQFF. The CDR3 DNA reads TGTGCCAGCAGCCAATTCCGACTAGCGGGAGAGTACAATGAGCAGTTCTTC.

The rearrangement uses TRBV7-8 and TRBJ2-7; 9 positions match TRBD1. The J segment lost 3 bases and the V segment lost 3 bases, leaving 3 bases of the junction unmatched. The germline V gene has CDR1 SGHVS and CDR2 FQNEAQ. This CDR3 is 14 amino acids long. The CDR3: CASSLGQGDYEQYF. The CDR3 DNA is TGTGCCAGCAGCTTGGGACAGGGAGACTACGAGCAGTACTTC.